This passage covers 6 T cell receptor beta chains from one sample sequenced in a study of long-term antiretroviral therapy in people with HIV. Run at survey level, the immunoSEQ assay was version v3.0. Profiling relied on immunoSEQ multiplex PCR, and the TCRdb table lists in-frame clones only, not all of them. The sample lists about 37,000 clones, about four fifths occurring once. Sequenced here: unsorted PBMCs, sampled 1 year after starting antiretroviral therapy. These receptors originate from a man aged 18 to 29 with HIV.

The chain combines TRBV12-5 with TRBJ1-5; D possibly corresponds to TRBD1 (6 bases). This CDR3 region has 21 residues. V lost 8 bases and J lost 0, with 32 bases in between. Germline CDR1 reads LGHNT; CDR2 reads FRNRAP. The CDR3 reads CASRASPSSFRGGYSNQPQHF. The CDR3 bases are TGTGCTAGTAGGGCTTCCCCATCTTCCTTCCGCGGGGGCTATAGCAATCAGCCCCAGCATTTT.

This clone has more than one count but fewer than ten. One end of the junction does not line up with germline, which may come from a read error. The gene calls are TRBV25-1 and TRBJ1-5; D is unclear. Germline V CDR1 and CDR2: MGHDK, SYGVNS. The CDR3 consists of 13 residues. CDR3 sequence reads: CASSESGVQPQHF. In DNA, the CDR3 is TGTGCCAGCAGCGAATCCGGGGTACAGCCCCAGCATTTT.

The gene calls are TRBV27 and TRBJ2-7; TRBD1 matches 7 bases. Trimming at V came to 3 bases and at J to 2 bases, leaving 4 bases not matched to a gene. The CDR3 has 14 amino acids. From germline, CDR1 is MNHEY and CDR2 SMNVEV (reference sequence). DNA for the CDR3: TGTGCCAGCAGTTTTACCGGGACAGCCTACGAGCAGTACTTC. Its protein is CASSFTGTAYEQYF.

The chain joins TRBV5-1 to TRBJ2-1; 8 bases line up with TRBD2. With 4 bases clipped from V and 6 bases from J, the junction kept 6 bases outside the gene matches. Germline-derived CDR1 and CDR2 are SGHRS and YFSETQ. The CDR3 totals 14 residues. The CDR3 region is CASSKGLVLNEQFF. CDR3 in DNA: TGCGCCAGCAGCAAGGGACTAGTCCTCAATGAGCAGTTCTTC.

The rearrangement joins TRBV7-9 to TRBJ2-1; 7 positions agree with TRBD1. Germline V gives CDR1 SEHNR, CDR2 FQNEAQ (reference sequence). V lost 6 bases, J lost 3 bases, and 5 bases stayed unmatched. The CDR3 covers 14 residues. DNA of the CDR3: TGTGCCAGCAGTCGGGACAGTGACTACAATGAGCAGTTCTTC. It yields the protein CASSRDSDYNEQFF. Complete variable domain (other parts from reference TRBV7-9 and TRBJ2-1): DTGVSQNPRHKITKRGQNVTFRCDPISEHNRLYWYRQTLGQGPEFLTYFQNEAQLEKSRLLSDRFSAERPKGSFSTLEIQRTEQGDSAMYLCASSRDSDYNEQFFGPGTRLTVL.

J is TRBJ2-3 and V is TRBV4-1; 16 nucleotides line up with TRBD2. With 0 bases clipped from V and 0 bases from J, the junction kept 3 bases outside the gene matches. The CDR3 is made up of 19 amino acids. Germline V CDR1 and CDR2: MGHRA, YSYEKL. Here the CDR3 DNA reads TGCGCCAGCAGCCAAGAGGGGACTAGCGGGAGGGCGAGCACAGATACGCAGTATTTT. This codes for CASSQEGTSGRASTDTQYF.